The 29 T cell receptor beta chains presented below share a single source sample, sequenced in a study of technical replicates of blood from several donors. The method was immunoSEQ multiplex PCR; TCRdb's version includes in-frame clones alone and lacks a portion of them. This sample has about 59,000 clones; approximately 87% occur once, and the top ten carry 4% to 6.5%. The sample was PBMCs. Source of these receptors: a human donor in good health. Some clones in this sample may be carry-over from other donors' samples.

This chain joins TRBV5-8 and TRBJ2-2; unclear D gene. This CDR3 has 14 amino acids. Germline CDR1 reads SGHTS; CDR2 reads YDEGEE. V was trimmed by 2 bases and J by 4 bases, leaving 9 bases between them. The chain's CDR3 is CASSFLVVTGELFF. CDR3 DNA sequence: TGTGCCAGCAGCTTTCTAGTTGTCACCGGGGAGCTGTTTTTT.

The chain uses TRBV5-4 and TRBJ2-4, with 7 bases fitting TRBD2. Germline CDR1 reads SGHNT; CDR2 reads YYREEE (reference sequence). Trimming at V came to 0 bases and at J to 5 bases, leaving 8 bases not matched to a gene. CDR3 length: 16 amino acids. The CDR3 coding sequence is TGTGCCAGCAGCTTGGCCGCGGGAGAGGGCCAAAACATTCAGTACTTC. Encoded protein: CASSLAAGEGQNIQYF.

The chain has TRBV29-1 and TRBJ1-2; TRBD1 agrees at 7 bases. The CDR3 runs 14 residues. V lost 3 bases, J lost 8 bases, and 12 bases stayed unmatched. CDR1 is SQVTM, CDR2 ANQGSEA, per germline. The CDR3 protein is CSVDSIGQATGYTF. Written as DNA, the CDR3 is TGCAGCGTTGATTCTATAGGACAGGCGACCGGCTACACCTTC.

Here the CDR3 DNA reads TGTGCCAGCAGCGTAGCGACAGGGAAAGAGACCCAGTACTTC. It translates to CASSVATGKETQYF. This chain joins TRBV9 and TRBJ2-5, with TRBD1 matching over 7 bases. The CDR3 sequence is 14 residues long. V shed 0 bases and J 3 bases; nucleotides not matched to a gene: 2. Germline V CDR1 and CDR2: SGDLS, YYNGEE.

The chain carries TRBV5-6 and TRBJ2-1, with 7 nucleotides matching TRBD2. CDR1 is SGHDT and CDR2 is YYEEEE in the germline V gene. V trimming: 4 bases; J trimming: 9 bases; junction bases outside the gene matches: 13. This CDR3 is 15 amino acids long. The CDR3 here is CASSQARRGVGEQFF. CDR3 bases: TGTGCCAGCAGCCAAGCTCGCCGGGGGGTGGGTGAGCAGTTCTTC.

The CDR3 here is CASSKGLAGVSEQYF. Written as DNA, the CDR3 is TGTGCCAGCAGTAAGGGACTAGCGGGAGTTAGCGAGCAGTACTTC. The chain is built from TRBV6-6 and TRBJ2-7; TRBD2 agrees at 14 bases. The CDR3 extends over 15 amino acids. V was pared by 5 bases and J by 6 bases, with 6 bases of the junction left unmatched. CDR1 is MNHNY and CDR2 is SVGAGI in the germline V gene (reference sequence).

The CDR3 loop is CASSSQGGGYEQYF. As DNA, the CDR3 is TGTGCCAGCAGCTCGCAGGGGGGAGGTTACGAGCAGTACTTC. The V call is TRBV7-2, the J call TRBJ2-7, with TRBD1 as a possible D gene (7 bases). The CDR3 runs 14 residues. V gave up 4 bases and J gave up 4 bases, with 14 bases separating them. The germline gives CDR1 SGHTA, CDR2 FQGNSA. The full variable domain, rest sourced from reference TRBV7-2 and TRBJ2-7, is GAGVSQSPSNKVTEKGKDVELRCDPISGHTALYWYRQSLGQGLEFLIYFQGNSAPDKSGLPSDRFSAERTGGSVSTLTIQRTQQEDSAVYLCASSSQGGGYEQYFGPGTRLTVT.

This clone has more than one count but fewer than ten. Written as DNA, the CDR3 is TGCGCCAGCAGCCAAGATGTCACAGCCAACTATGGCTACACCTTC. Translated, it gives CASSQDVTANYGYTF. This chain links TRBV4-3 with TRBJ1-2; D ambiguous. V lost 0 bases and J 2 bases, leaving 10 bases between the germline ends. The germline CDR1 and CDR2 sequences are LGHNA and YSLEER. The length of the CDR3 is 15 residues.

This clone was seen just once. The genes are TRBV28 and TRBJ2-3, with 7 positions matching TRBD1. The CDR3 is 17 residues long. J was trimmed by 6 bases and V by 3 bases; bases with no gene match: 15. Per germline, CDR1 MDHEN and CDR2 SYDVKM. The CDR3 loop is CASSFATRQGVWDTQYF. The CDR3 coding sequence is TGTGCCAGCAGTTTCGCAACCCGACAGGGTGTTTGGGATACGCAGTATTTT.

The V call is TRBV28, the J call TRBJ2-7; a possible D gene is TRBD1 (6 bases). This CDR3 contains 11 residues. Per germline, CDR1 MDHEN and CDR2 SYDVKM. V was clipped by 3 bases and J by 7 bases, with 7 bases between them. Written as DNA, the CDR3 is TGTGCCAGCAGTTTCCAGGGGGAGCAGTACTTC. The encoded protein is CASSFQGEQYF.

The rearrangement joins TRBV9 to TRBJ2-7; 7 bases agree with TRBD1. Germline lookup yields CDR1 SGDLS and CDR2 YYNGEE. V trimming: 4 bases; J trimming: 0 bases; junction bases outside the gene matches: 4. CDR3 size: 14 residues. The CDR3 nucleotides read TGTGCCAGCAGCACGACAGGGAGCTCCTACGAGCAGTACTTC. It translates to CASSTTGSSYEQYF.

J is TRBJ1-4 and V is TRBV5-1; D gene ambiguous. The CDR3 consists of 13 residues. The V end was cut by 4 bases, the J end by 5 bases, with 9 bases between. CDR1 and CDR2 (germline): SGHRS, YFSETQ. DNA of the CDR3: TGCGCCAGCAGCCGTGACAAAAATGAAAAACTGTTTTTT. Its translation: CASSRDKNEKLFF.

This chain joins TRBV11-2 and TRBJ2-1; the D is unclear. The CDR3 sequence is 13 residues long. CDR1 SGHAT and CDR2 FQNNGV come from the germline V gene. The V end was cut by 5 bases, the J end by 8 bases, with 13 bases between. DNA for the CDR3: TGTGCCAGCAGCCCCCGCGGTGTGGATGAGCAGTTCTTC. It codes for CASSPRGVDEQFF.

This rearrangement joins TRBV5-4 to TRBJ2-5, with 14 bases lining up with TRBD2. Trimming removed 0 bases from V and 3 bases from J; junction bases left unmatched: 1. CDR3 length equals 16 residues. Germline V gives CDR1 SGHNT, CDR2 YYREEE (reference sequence). The CDR3 loop is CASSLGLAGGEETQYF. Written as DNA, the CDR3 is TGTGCCAGCAGCTTGGGACTAGCGGGGGGGGAAGAGACCCAGTACTTC.

V usage is TRBV6-4 and J usage is TRBJ2-3; 10 bases match TRBD2. V shed 6 bases and J 2 bases; nucleotides not matched to a gene: 5. CDR1 is MRHNA, CDR2 SNTAGT, per germline. This CDR3 is built from 15 residues. The CDR3 DNA reads as TGTGCCAGCAGCAGGACTAGCGGTCACACAGATACGCAGTATTTT. This codes for CASSRTSGHTDTQYF.

The rearrangement joins TRBV5-4 to TRBJ2-1; 9 bases map to TRBD2. The CDR3 is 15 amino acids. V lost 1 base, J lost 9 bases, and 8 bases stayed unmatched. Germline assignment: CDR1 SGHNT and CDR2 YYREEE (reference sequence). The CDR3 nucleotides read TGTGCCAGCAGCTTGTTTCCTAGCGGGGCGAGTGAGCAGTTCTTC. Encoded protein: CASSLFPSGASEQFF.

This sequence joins TRBV7-6 and TRBJ2-3; 9 bases match TRBD2. The V and J ends lost 10 bases and 2 bases, in that order; junction bases with no gene match: 4. The CDR3 runs 13 residues. Germline V lookup: CDR1 SGHVS, CDR2 FNYEAQ. CDR3 region: CAIGLAITDTQYF. As DNA, the CDR3 is TGTGCCATCGGACTAGCGATCACAGATACGCAGTATTTT. Supplemented by reference TRBV7-6 and TRBJ2-3, the full variable domain reads GAGVSQSPRYKVTKRGQDVALRCDPISGHVSLYWYRQALGQGPEFLTYFNYEAQQDKSGLPNDRFSAERPEGSISTLTIQRTEQRDSAMYRCAIGLAITDTQYFGPGTRLTVL.

This chain links TRBV7-2 with TRBJ2-3; weak D call: TRBD2 (5 bases). Trimming removed 5 bases from V and 2 bases from J, with 23 bases in between. Per germline, CDR1 SGHTA and CDR2 FQGNSA. The CDR3 has 18 residues. CDR3 nucleotides: TGTGCCAGCAGCGAAATCAGCGGTATAAGTCCACTCACAGATACGCAGTATTTT. Protein product: CASSEISGISPLTDTQYF.

The chain joins TRBV23-1 to TRBJ1-5, with D possibly matching TRBD1 (5 bases). TRBV23-1 is sorted into the ORF group, with uncertain function. The CDR3 runs 11 residues. V dropped 11 bases and J dropped 7 bases, with 12 bases sitting between them. The CDR3 loop is CADWGEQPQHF. CDR3 in DNA: TGCGCCGACTGGGGGGAACAGCCCCAGCATTTT.

The DNA for the CDR3 is TGCGCCAGCAGGACAGGGGGCTCGGAAGATACGCAGTATTTT. Translating it yields CASRTGGSEDTQYF. The V gene is TRBV5-1, the J gene TRBJ2-3, with 10 bases matching TRBD1. Germline lookup yields CDR1 SGHRS and CDR2 YFSETQ. The CDR3 loop spans 14 amino acids. The V and J ends lost 5 bases and 5 bases, in that order; junction bases with no gene match: 5. The full variable domain, its missing parts supplied by reference TRBV5-1 and TRBJ2-3, is KAGVTQTPRYLIKTRGQQVTLSCSPISGHRSVSWYQQTPGQGLQFLFEYFSETQRNKGNFPGRFSGRQFSNSRSEMNVSTLELGDSALYLCASRTGGSEDTQYFGPGTRLTVL.

The genes are TRBV25-1 and TRBJ1-1; no clear D gene. Germline loops: CDR1 MGHDK, CDR2 SYGVNS. This CDR3 is built from 13 residues. V was clipped by 4 bases and J by 1 base, with 7 bases between them. The CDR3 region is CASSGTRNTEAFF. DNA for the CDR3: TGTGCCAGCAGTGGAACAAGGAACACTGAAGCTTTCTTT. Full variable domain (outside the CDR3, taken from reference TRBV25-1 and TRBJ1-1): EADIYQTPRYLVIGTGKKITLECSQTMGHDKMYWYQQDPGMELHLIHYSYGVNSTEKGDLSSESTVSRIRTEHFPLTLESARPSHTSQYLCASSGTRNTEAFFGQGTRLTVV.

V usage is TRBV7-2 and J usage is TRBJ2-7; D is unclear. The CDR3 covers 12 residues. V was trimmed by 4 bases and J by 4 bases, leaving 8 bases between them. Germline CDR1 SGHTA, CDR2 FQGNSA. The CDR3 region has the DNA TGTGCCAGCAGCTCCTCCTTTTACGAGCAGTACTTC. This codes for CASSSSFYEQYF.

The rearrangement links TRBV7-9 to TRBJ2-2; D might be TRBD1 (5 bases). Trimming cost V 1 base and J 0 bases, with 15 bases left between them. The CDR3 length is 18 residues. Germline V gene lookup returns CDR1 SEHNR and CDR2 FQNEAQ (reference sequence). The CDR3 DNA follows: TGTGCCAGCAGCTTAGATGCATGGACAAAAACGAACACCGGGGAGCTGTTTTTT. It translates to CASSLDAWTKTNTGELFF.

This clone showed up just once. The chain has TRBV4-2 and TRBJ2-3, with TRBD2 matching over 10 bases. This CDR3 has 16 residues. Germline CDR1 LGHNA, CDR2 YNFKEQ. V trimming: 0 bases; J trimming: 5 bases; junction bases outside the gene matches: 5. The CDR3 spells CASSQEAGGLVDTQYF. CDR3 nucleotides: TGTGCCAGCAGCCAAGAAGCGGGGGGGCTGGTAGATACGCAGTATTTT.

The gene calls are TRBV5-4 and TRBJ2-1; the match to TRBD2 covers 14 bases. Germline V CDR1 and CDR2: SGHNT, YYREEE (reference sequence). The CDR3 is 16 residues long. The ends lost 4 bases at V and 3 bases at J; junction bases unmatched: 3. CDR3 coding DNA: TGTGCCAGCAGCCCAGGACTAGCGGGGGGCTACAATGAGCAGTTCTTC. It translates to CASSPGLAGGYNEQFF.

This sequence joins TRBV6-5 and TRBJ2-7, with D maybe TRBD1 (6 bases). The CDR3 has 13 residues. Germline V lookup: CDR1 MNHEY, CDR2 SVGAGI. The ends were cut back, 0 bases at V and 6 bases at J, with 9 bases in the middle. Written as DNA, the CDR3 is TGTGCCAGCAGTTACTCGAAAGGGGGCGAGCAGTACTTC. Residues: CASSYSKGGEQYF.

This clone was seen more than once but under ten times. This chain links TRBV4-1 with TRBJ1-3; no clear D. The CDR3 consists of 18 residues. From germline, CDR1 is MGHRA and CDR2 YSYEKL. Trimming removed 1 base from V and 0 bases from J, with 16 bases in between. CDR3 loop: CASSQGVTTSFSGNTIYF. CDR3 DNA sequence: TGCGCCAGCAGCCAAGGGGTTACTACGAGCTTCTCTGGAAACACCATATATTTT.

This chain links TRBV4-2 with TRBJ1-1; D is perhaps TRBD1 (5 bases). The CDR3 runs to 14 residues. CDR1 LGHNA and CDR2 YNFKEQ come from the germline V gene. V was shortened by 3 bases and J by 6 bases, with 14 bases between the two germline ends. The CDR3 loop reads CASSQARGGAEAFF. For the CDR3, the DNA is TGTGCCAGCAGCCAGGCCCGGGGAGGGGCTGAAGCTTTCTTT.

This clone was observed once. CDR3 DNA: TGTGCCAGCAGCTTCTCTTTGGTAGCGGGGCGGGCTGATACGCAGTATTTT. Protein product: CASSFSLVAGRADTQYF. V gene TRBV7-2 combines with J gene TRBJ2-3, with 8 bases fitting TRBD2. There are 17 residues in the CDR3. With 3 bases clipped from V and 6 bases from J, the junction kept 14 bases outside the gene matches. Germline-derived CDR1 and CDR2 are SGHTA and FQGNSA.